This section outlines one T cell receptor (beta chain) sequence together with its context. Antigen specificity is unknown. The CDR3 runs to 14 residues. Germline V lookup: CDR1 SNHLY, CDR2 FYNNEI. V was pared by 8 bases and J by 0 bases, with 12 bases between. The sample comes from a study of CD8+CD57+ T cells in acquired aplastic anemia. Genomic DNA served as template for TCR beta VDJ and CDR3 profiling. TCRdb re-derived calls from the reads in MiXCR, one entry per CDR3 protein. The sample contains fewer than 200,000 distinct CDR3 sequences, 50% to 75% of which appear only once. Regarding the study as a whole: CD8+ Simpson's diversity did not differ significantly between patients and controls. Between patients and controls, twenty-nine CD8+ CDR3 sequences were found in common.

This TCR derives from a human donor in good health. Sequencing was carried out using sorted CD4+, CD8+, or CD8+CD57+ T cells (not recorded which) from PBMCs. The V gene is TRBV2, the J gene TRBJ2-3; no definite D call. Written as DNA, the CDR3 is TGTGCCAGCGTCGGCCTTCTTAGCACAGATACGCAGTATTTT. Encoded protein: CASVGLLSTDTQYF.